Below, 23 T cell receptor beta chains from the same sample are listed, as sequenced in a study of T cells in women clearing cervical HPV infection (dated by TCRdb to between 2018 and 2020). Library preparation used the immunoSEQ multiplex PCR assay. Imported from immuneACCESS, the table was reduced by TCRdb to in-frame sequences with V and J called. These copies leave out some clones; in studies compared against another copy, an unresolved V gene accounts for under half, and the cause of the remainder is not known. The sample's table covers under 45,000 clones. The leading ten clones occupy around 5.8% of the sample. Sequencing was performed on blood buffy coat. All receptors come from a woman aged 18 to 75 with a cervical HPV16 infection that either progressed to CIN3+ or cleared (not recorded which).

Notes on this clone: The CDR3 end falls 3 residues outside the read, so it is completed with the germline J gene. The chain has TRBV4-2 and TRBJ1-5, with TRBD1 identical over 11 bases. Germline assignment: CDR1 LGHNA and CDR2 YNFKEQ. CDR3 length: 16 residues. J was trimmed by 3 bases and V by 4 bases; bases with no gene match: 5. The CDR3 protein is CASSPGTGGNNQPQHF. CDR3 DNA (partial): TGTGCCAGCAGCCCGGGGACAGGGGGAAACAATCAGCCC.

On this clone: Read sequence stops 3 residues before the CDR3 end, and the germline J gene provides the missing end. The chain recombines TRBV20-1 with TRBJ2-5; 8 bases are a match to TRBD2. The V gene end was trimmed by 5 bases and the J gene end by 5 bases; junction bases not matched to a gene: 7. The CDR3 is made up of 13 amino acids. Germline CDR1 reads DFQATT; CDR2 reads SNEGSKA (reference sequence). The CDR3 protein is CSALVGGRETQYF. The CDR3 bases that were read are TGCAGTGCTTTGGTCGGCGGGAGGGAGACC.

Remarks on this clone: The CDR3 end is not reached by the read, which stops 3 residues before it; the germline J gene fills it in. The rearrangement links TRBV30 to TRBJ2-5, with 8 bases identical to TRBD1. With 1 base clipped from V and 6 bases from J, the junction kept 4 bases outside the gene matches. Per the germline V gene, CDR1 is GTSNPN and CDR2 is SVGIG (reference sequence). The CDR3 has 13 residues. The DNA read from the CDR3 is TGTGCCTGGAGTGGGGGGACAGGAAAGACC. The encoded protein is CAWSGGTGKT. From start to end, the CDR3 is CAWSGGTGKTQYF.

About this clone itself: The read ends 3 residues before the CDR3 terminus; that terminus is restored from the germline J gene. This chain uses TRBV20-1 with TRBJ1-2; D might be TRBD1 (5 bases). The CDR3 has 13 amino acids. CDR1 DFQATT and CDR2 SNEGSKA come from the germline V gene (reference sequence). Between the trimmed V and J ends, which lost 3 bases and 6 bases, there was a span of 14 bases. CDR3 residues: CSASVGGGHGYTF. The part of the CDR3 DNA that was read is TGCAGTGCTAGTGTGGGCGGGGGACATGGC.

This chain's CDR3 is CSAGLDQETQYF. CDR3 bases read: TGCAGTGCCGGTTTGGACCAAGAGACC. The rearrangement links TRBV20-1 to TRBJ2-5; no firm D call. The missing CDR3 end, 3 residues past where the read stops, is filled in from the germline J gene. The V end lost 6 bases, the J end lost 0 bases, and 8 bases lay between the germline ends. The CDR3 runs 12 residues. The germline V gene encodes CDR1 DFQATT and CDR2 SNEGSKA (reference sequence).

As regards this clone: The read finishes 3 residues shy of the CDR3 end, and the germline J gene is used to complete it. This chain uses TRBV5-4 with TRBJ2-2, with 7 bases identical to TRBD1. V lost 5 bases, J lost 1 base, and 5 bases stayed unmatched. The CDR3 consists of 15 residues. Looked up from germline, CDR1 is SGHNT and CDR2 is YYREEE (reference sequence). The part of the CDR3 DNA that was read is TGTGCCAGCAGTTCGGACAGGCGGAACACCGGGGAG. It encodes CASSSDRRNTGE. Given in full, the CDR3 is CASSSDRRNTGELFF. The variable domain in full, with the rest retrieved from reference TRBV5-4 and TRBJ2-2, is ETGVTQSPTHLIKTRGQQVTLRCSSQSGHNTVSWYQQALGQGPQFIFQYYREEENGRGNFPPRFSGLQFPNYSSELNVNALELDDSALYLCASSSDRRNTGELFFGEGSRLTVL.

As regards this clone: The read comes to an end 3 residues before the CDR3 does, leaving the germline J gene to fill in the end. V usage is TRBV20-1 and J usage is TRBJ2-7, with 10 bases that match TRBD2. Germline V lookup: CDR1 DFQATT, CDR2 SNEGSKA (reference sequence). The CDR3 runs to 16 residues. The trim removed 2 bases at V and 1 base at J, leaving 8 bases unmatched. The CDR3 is CSARYSSGSRSYEQYF. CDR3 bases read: TGCAGTGCTAGATACTCTAGCGGGAGTCGTTCCTACGAG.

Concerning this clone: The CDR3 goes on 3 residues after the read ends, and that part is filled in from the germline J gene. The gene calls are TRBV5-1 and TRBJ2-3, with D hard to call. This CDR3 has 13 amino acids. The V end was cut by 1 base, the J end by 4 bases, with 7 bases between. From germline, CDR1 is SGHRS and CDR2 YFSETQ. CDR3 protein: CASSLQRPDTQYF. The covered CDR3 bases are TGCGCCAGCAGCTTGCAGCGACCAGATACG.

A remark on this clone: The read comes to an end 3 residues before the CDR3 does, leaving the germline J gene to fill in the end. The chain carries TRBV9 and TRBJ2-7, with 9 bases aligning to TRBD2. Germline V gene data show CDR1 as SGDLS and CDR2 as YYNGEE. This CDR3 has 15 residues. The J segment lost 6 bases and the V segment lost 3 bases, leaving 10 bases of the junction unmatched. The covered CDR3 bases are TGTGCCAGCAGCGGTAGCGGGAGCAGAGTTGGCGAG. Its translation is CASSGSGSRVGE. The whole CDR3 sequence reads CASSGSGSRVGEQYF.

The CDR3 spells CAGSGNNYGYTF. Partial CDR3 DNA: TGTGCCGGGTCGGGGAATAACTATGGC. The chain joins TRBV7-9 to TRBJ1-2, with D unclear. The CDR3 goes on 3 residues after the read ends, and that part is filled in from the germline J gene. The CDR3 spans 12 residues. Between the trimmed V and J ends, which lost 11 bases and 1 base, there was a span of 11 bases. Germline lookup yields CDR1 SEHNR and CDR2 FQNEAQ (reference sequence).

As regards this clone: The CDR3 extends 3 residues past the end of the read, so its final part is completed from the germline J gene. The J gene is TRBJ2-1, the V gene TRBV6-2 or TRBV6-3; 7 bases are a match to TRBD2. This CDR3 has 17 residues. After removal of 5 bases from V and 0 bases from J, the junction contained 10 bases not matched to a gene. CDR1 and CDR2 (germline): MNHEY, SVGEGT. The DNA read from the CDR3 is TGTGCCAGCAGTACTACTAGCGTTCTCAGCTCCTACAATGAG. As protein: CASSTTSVLSSYNE. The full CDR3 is CASSTTSVLSSYNEQFF.

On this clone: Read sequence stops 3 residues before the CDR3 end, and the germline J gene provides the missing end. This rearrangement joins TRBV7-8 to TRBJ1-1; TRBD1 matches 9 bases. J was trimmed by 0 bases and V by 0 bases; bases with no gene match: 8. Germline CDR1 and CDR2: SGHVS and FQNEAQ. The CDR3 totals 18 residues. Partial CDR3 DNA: TGTGCCAGCAGCTTAGCGGGGGGGACAGGGTTTATGAACACTGAA. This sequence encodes CASSLAGGTGFMNTE. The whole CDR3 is CASSLAGGTGFMNTEAFF.

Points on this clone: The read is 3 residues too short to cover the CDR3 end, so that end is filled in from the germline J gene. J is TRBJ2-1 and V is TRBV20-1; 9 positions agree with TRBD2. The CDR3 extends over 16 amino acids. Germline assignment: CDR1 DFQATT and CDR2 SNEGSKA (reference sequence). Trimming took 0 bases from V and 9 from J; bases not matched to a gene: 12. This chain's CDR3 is CSARDLRREGHGEQFF. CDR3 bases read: TGCAGTGCTAGAGATCTTCGGCGGGAGGGCCATGGTGAG.

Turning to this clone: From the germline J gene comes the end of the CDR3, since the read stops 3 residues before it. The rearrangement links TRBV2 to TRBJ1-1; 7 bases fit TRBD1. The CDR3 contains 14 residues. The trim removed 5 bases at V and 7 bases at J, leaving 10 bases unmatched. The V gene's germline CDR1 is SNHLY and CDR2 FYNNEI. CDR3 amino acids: CASSLTTGLDEAFF. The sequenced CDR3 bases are TGTGCCAGCAGTCTTACGACAGGGTTGGATGAA.

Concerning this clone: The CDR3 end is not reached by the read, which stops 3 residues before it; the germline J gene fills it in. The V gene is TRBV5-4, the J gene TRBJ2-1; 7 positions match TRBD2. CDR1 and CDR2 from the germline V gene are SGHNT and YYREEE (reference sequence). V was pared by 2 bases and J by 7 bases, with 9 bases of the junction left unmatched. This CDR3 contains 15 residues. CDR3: CASSLPLAGRNEQFF. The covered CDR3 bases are TGTGCCAGCAGCTTACCGTTAGCGGGTAGAAATGAG.

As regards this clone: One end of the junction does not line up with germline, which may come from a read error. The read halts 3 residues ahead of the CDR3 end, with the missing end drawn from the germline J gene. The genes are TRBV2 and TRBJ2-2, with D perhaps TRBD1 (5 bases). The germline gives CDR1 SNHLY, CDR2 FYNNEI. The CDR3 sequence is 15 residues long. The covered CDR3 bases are TGTGCCAGCAGCGAAGAGAGCTCTGGGGCCAACGTG. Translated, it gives CASSEESSGANV. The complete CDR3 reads CASSEESSGANVLFF.

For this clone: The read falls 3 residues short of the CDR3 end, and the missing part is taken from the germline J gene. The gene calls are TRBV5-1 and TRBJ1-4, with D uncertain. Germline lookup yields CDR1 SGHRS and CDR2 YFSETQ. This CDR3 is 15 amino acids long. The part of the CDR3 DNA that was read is TGCGCCAGCAGCTTGGCCGACCCCTGGGCCAACGTA. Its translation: CASSLADPWANV. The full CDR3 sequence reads CASSLADPWANVLFF.

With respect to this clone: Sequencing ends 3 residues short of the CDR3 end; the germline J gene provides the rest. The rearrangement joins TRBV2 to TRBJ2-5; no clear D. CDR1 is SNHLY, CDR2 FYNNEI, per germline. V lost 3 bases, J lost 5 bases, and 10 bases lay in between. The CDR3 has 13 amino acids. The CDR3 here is CASSDVTAETQYF. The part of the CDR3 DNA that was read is TGTGCCAGCAGTGATGTAACTGCCGAGACC.

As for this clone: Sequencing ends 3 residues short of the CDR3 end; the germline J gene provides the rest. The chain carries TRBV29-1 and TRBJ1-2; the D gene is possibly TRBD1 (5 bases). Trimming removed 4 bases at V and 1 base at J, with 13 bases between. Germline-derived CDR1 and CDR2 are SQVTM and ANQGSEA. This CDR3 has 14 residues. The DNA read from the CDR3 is TGCAGCGTTGGGGAGGACACGATTAACTATGGC. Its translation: CSVGEDTINYG. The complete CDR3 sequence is CSVGEDTINYGYTF.

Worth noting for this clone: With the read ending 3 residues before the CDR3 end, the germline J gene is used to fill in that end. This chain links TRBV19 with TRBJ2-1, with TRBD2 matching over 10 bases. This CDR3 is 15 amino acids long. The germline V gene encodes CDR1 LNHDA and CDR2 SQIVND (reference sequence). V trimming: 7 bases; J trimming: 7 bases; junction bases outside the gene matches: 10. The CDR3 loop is CASTEGTSDWNEQFF. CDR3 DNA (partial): TGTGCCAGTACCGAAGGGACTAGCGATTGGAATGAG.

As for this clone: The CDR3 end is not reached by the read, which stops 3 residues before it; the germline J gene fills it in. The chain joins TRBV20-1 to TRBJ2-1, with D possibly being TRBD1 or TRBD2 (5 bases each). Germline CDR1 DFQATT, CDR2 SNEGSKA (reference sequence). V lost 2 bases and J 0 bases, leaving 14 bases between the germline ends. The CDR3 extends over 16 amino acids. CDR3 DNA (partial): TGCAGTGCTAGACCCCGAGGGGCGAGCTCCTACAATGAG. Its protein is CSARPRGASSYNE. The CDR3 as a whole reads CSARPRGASSYNEQFF.

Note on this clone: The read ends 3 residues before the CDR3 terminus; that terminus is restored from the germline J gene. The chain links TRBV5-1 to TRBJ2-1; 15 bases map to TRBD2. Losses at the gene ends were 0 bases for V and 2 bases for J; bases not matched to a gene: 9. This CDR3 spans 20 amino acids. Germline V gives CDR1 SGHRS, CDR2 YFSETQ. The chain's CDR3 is CASSLGAGLAGGQPYNEQFF. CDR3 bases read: TGCGCCAGCAGCTTGGGTGCGGGACTAGCGGGAGGCCAACCCTACAATGAG.

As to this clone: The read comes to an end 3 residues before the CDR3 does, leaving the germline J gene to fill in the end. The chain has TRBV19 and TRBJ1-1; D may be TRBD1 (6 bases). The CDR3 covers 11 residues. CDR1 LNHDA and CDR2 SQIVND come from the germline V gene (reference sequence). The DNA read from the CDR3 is TGTGCCAGTAGTTTTCGGGACAAC. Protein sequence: CASSFRDN. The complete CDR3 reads CASSFRDNAFF. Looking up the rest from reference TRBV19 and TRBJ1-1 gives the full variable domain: DGGITQSPKYLFRKEGQNVTLSCEQNLNHDAMYWYRQDPGQGLRLIYYSQIVNDFQKGDIAEGYSVSREKKESFPLTVTSAQKNPTAFYLCASSFRDNAFFGQGTRLTVV.